One and the same sample provided the 26 T cell receptor beta chains below, sequenced in a study of cytomegalovirus exposure and HLA in healthy donors. The PCR had 60 Vbeta and 13 Jbeta primers. Libraries were prepared by immunoSEQ multiplex PCR; TCRdb keeps only in-frame clonotypes and omits some of them. Reported are approximately 93,000 clones; the ten largest clones contain 3.4%. The sequencing sample was made of PBMCs. The origin of the receptors is a woman in her twenties or thirties in good health and CMV-seronegative.

The chain joins TRBV30 to TRBJ1-4; 8 bases line up with TRBD1. Germline V gene lookup returns CDR1 GTSNPN and CDR2 SVGIG (reference sequence). This CDR3 is built from 14 residues. The V segment lost 5 bases and the J segment 8 bases; nucleotides outside the gene matches: 10. CDR3 loop: CAWRRGLAGEKLFF. The CDR3 DNA reads TGTGCCTGGCGCAGGGGGCTGGCGGGAGAAAAACTGTTTTTT.

The gene calls are TRBV6-5 and TRBJ2-5; 10 bases agree with TRBD1. Matching the DNA end better, TRBJ2-7 makes the J call doubtful. The CDR3 is made up of 15 amino acids. Looked up from germline, CDR1 is MNHEY and CDR2 is SVGAGI. The CDR3 spells CASSVMTGGLYEQYF. CDR3 sequence (DNA): TGTGCCAGCAGCGTCATGACAGGGGGCCTCTACGAGCAGTACTTC.

The V call is TRBV7-9, the J call TRBJ2-7, with 7 bases lining up with TRBD1. The germline CDR1 and CDR2 sequences are SEHNR and FQNEAQ (reference sequence). The CDR3 loop spans 13 amino acids. The trim removed 1 base at V and 6 bases at J, leaving 3 bases unmatched. The CDR3 coding sequence is TGTGCCAGCAGCTTAGACAACAGGGGCGAGCAGTACTTC. Its protein is CASSLDNRGEQYF.

The chain's CDR3 is CASSIGSHYGYTF. CDR3 in DNA: TGTGCCAGTAGTATAGGTAGCCACTATGGCTACACCTTC. The V call is TRBV19, the J call TRBJ1-2; D remains unclear. Germline CDR1 reads LNHDA; CDR2 reads SQIVND (reference sequence). Trimming pared 1 base from V and 3 bases from J, leaving 6 bases between. There are 13 residues in the CDR3.

The V gene is TRBV7-2, the J gene TRBJ1-2; D might be TRBD1 (6 bases). Trimming took off 5 bases at V and 4 bases at J, with 14 bases between the two ends. CDR1 SGHTA and CDR2 FQGNSA come from the germline V gene. CDR3 length: 14 amino acids. CDR3 sequence: CASSNRQDFYGYTF. The CDR3 nucleotides read TGTGCCAGCAGCAACCGACAGGACTTCTATGGCTACACCTTC.

V usage is TRBV18 and J usage is TRBJ1-2; possible D gene TRBD1, 6 bases. Germline-derived CDR1 and CDR2 are KGHSH and LQKENI. Trimming took 6 bases from V and 0 from J, leaving 14 bases between them. The CDR3 runs to 15 residues. The CDR3 sequence is CASSPDSLANYGYTF. Here the CDR3 DNA reads TGTGCCAGCTCCCCGGACAGTTTAGCTAACTATGGCTACACCTTC. Based on the CDR3 plus reference TRBV18 and TRBJ1-2, the full variable domain is NAGVMQNPRHLVRRRGQEARLRCSPMKGHSHVYWYRQLPEEGLKFMVYLQKENIIDESGMPKERFSAEFPKEGPSILRIQQVVRGDSAAYFCASSPDSLANYGYTFGSGTRLTVV.

The rearrangement links TRBV7-2 to TRBJ1-1; 7 nucleotides match TRBD1. This CDR3 region has 15 residues. Per the germline V gene, CDR1 is SGHTA and CDR2 is FQGNSA. V trimming: 8 bases; J trimming: 1 base; junction bases outside the gene matches: 10. Here the CDR3 DNA reads TGTGCCAGCCGAGAACCGGCAGGGGGGAACACTGAAGCTTTCTTT. The encoded protein is CASREPAGGNTEAFF.

V gene TRBV5-1 combines with J gene TRBJ2-7, with 9 bases aligning to TRBD1. V trimming: 4 bases; J trimming: 7 bases; junction bases outside the gene matches: 12. The CDR3 runs 15 residues. Germline-derived CDR1 and CDR2 are SGHRS and YFSETQ. This CDR3 reads CASSPTIQGAREQYF. DNA for the CDR3: TGCGCCAGCAGCCCCACAATACAGGGGGCAAGAGAGCAGTACTTC.

The chain is built from TRBV9 and TRBJ2-1; a weak D match, TRBD2 (6 bases). This CDR3 has 16 residues. V lost 3 bases, J lost 0 bases, and 13 bases lay in between. CDR1 and CDR2 from the germline V gene are SGDLS and YYNGEE. The CDR3: CASSGGSGSSYNEQFF. CDR3 sequence (DNA): TGTGCCAGCAGCGGGGGTAGCGGAAGCTCCTACAATGAGCAGTTCTTC.

The chain combines TRBV6-1 with TRBJ1-3, with D possibly TRBD2 on 6 matching bases. The end of the DNA aligns better with TRBJ2-2, so the J call may be wrong. Germline assignment: CDR1 MNHNS and CDR2 SASEGT. There are 13 residues in the CDR3. The CDR3 protein is CASSGLVVGELFF. As DNA, the CDR3 is TGTGCCAGCAGTGGACTAGTCGTCGGGGAGCTGTTTTTT.

The chain employs TRBV5-4 and TRBJ2-1, with D hard to call. This CDR3 comprises 13 residues. V was clipped by 1 base and J by 4 bases, with 6 bases between them. Germline V CDR1 and CDR2: SGHNT, YYREEE (reference sequence). This chain's CDR3 is CASSLLLYNEQFF. CDR3 in DNA: TGTGCCAGCAGCTTGCTCTTATACAATGAGCAGTTCTTC.

The chain carries TRBV19 and TRBJ1-1, with 8 bases lining up with TRBD1. This CDR3 contains 17 residues. V shed 3 bases, J shed 1 base, and the junction held 10 bases outside the gene matches. Germline assignment: CDR1 LNHDA and CDR2 SQIVND (reference sequence). CDR3 amino acids: CASSIPGQGQANTEAFF. In nucleotides, the CDR3 is TGTGCCAGTAGTATTCCCGGCCAGGGACAGGCGAACACTGAAGCTTTCTTT.

The chain couples TRBV9 to TRBJ1-1; weak D call: TRBD1 (5 bases). The CDR3 contains 15 residues. Germline CDR1 is SGDLS and CDR2 is YYNGEE. Trimming cost V 1 base and J 1 base, with 11 bases left between them. The CDR3 is CASSVTGRGNTEAFF. In DNA form, the CDR3 reads TGTGCCAGCAGCGTAACCGGGAGGGGGAACACTGAAGCTTTCTTT.

The chain couples TRBV29-1 to TRBJ1-4; a weak D match, TRBD1 (6 bases). Per the germline V gene, CDR1 is SQVTM and CDR2 is ANQGSEA. V lost 5 bases, J lost 12 bases, and 19 bases lay in between. There are 13 residues in the CDR3. CDR3 residues: CSVPGVGQGELFF. The CDR3 nucleotides are TGCAGCGTTCCAGGGGTAGGGCAGGGTGAACTGTTTTTT. Filled out from reference TRBV29-1 and TRBJ1-4, the complete variable domain reads SAVISQKPSRDICQRGTSLTIQCQVDSQVTMMFWYRQQPGQSLTLIATANQGSEATYESGFVIDKFPISRPNLTFSTLTVSNMSPEDSSIYLCSVPGVGQGELFFGSGTQLSVL.

The rearrangement uses TRBV19 and TRBJ2-1, with 8 bases aligning to TRBD1. The germline gives CDR1 LNHDA, CDR2 SQIVND (reference sequence). V shed 8 bases, J shed 0 bases, and the junction held 3 bases outside the gene matches. CDR3 length: 14 amino acids. The DNA of the CDR3 is TGTGCCAGTCGACAGGGGAGCTCCTACAATGAGCAGTTCTTC. Its protein product is CASRQGSSYNEQFF.

The rearrangement links TRBV28 to TRBJ1-2; D is ambiguous. This CDR3 comprises 12 residues. Trimming stripped 3 bases from V and 8 bases from J, with 10 bases between. Germline CDR1 and CDR2: MDHEN and SYDVKM. This chain's CDR3 is CASSFEEYGYTF. The CDR3 DNA is TGTGCCAGCAGTTTCGAGGAGTACGGCTACACCTTC.

This chain joins TRBV6-1 and TRBJ1-1; D is uncertain. The CDR3 sequence is 13 residues long. Germline CDR1 MNHNS, CDR2 SASEGT. V gave up 7 bases and J gave up 4 bases, with 13 bases separating them. The CDR3 is CASNPTYVTEAFF. CDR3 nucleotides: TGTGCCAGCAACCCGACATATGTCACTGAAGCTTTCTTT.

The chain combines TRBV4-2 with TRBJ2-1; no clear D gene. V was shortened by 1 base and J by 9 bases, with 13 bases between the two germline ends. This CDR3 region has 14 residues. From germline, CDR1 is LGHNA and CDR2 YNFKEQ. The CDR3 is CASSQVTPTAEQFF. The CDR3 DNA follows: TGTGCCAGCAGCCAAGTTACCCCGACTGCTGAGCAGTTCTTC.

The CDR3 sequence is CASSGLAGGNTGELFF. The CDR3 DNA follows: TGTGCCAGCAGTGGACTAGCGGGGGGGAACACCGGGGAGCTGTTTTTT. The chain couples TRBV6-1 to TRBJ2-2, with TRBD2 identical over 13 bases. Unmatched junction bases numbered 0, after V lost 4 bases and J lost 1 base. The CDR3 runs to 16 residues. From germline, CDR1 is MNHNS and CDR2 SASEGT.

The chain recombines TRBV6-5 with TRBJ1-2; D is uncertain. V was trimmed by 0 bases and J by 5 bases, leaving 10 bases between them. The CDR3 extends over 14 amino acids. CDR1 is MNHEY, CDR2 SVGAGI, per germline. The CDR3 reads CASSYSAGTYGYTF. CDR3 nucleotides: TGTGCCAGCAGTTACTCCGCAGGAACGTATGGCTACACCTTC.

This sequence joins TRBV6-1 and TRBJ1-1; possibly TRBD1 for D (5 bases). The CDR3 runs 16 residues. Germline-derived CDR1 and CDR2 are MNHNS and SASEGT. V lost 4 bases and J lost 5, with 20 bases in between. CDR3 in amino acids: CASSGALSAGGTEAFF. The CDR3 nucleotides are TGTGCCAGCAGTGGCGCCCTTTCGGCCGGGGGGACTGAAGCTTTCTTT.

The chain is built from TRBV6-5 and TRBJ1-1; possibly TRBD1 for D (5 bases). Germline V gives CDR1 MNHEY, CDR2 SVGAGI. The CDR3 extends over 12 amino acids. The V gene lost 6 bases and the J gene lost 3 bases, with 8 bases spanning the gap. Here the CDR3 reads CASSDSYTEAFF. The CDR3 DNA is TGTGCCAGCAGCGACAGCTACACTGAAGCTTTCTTT.

The chain links TRBV27 to TRBJ1-5; possible D gene TRBD1, 6 bases. Between the trimmed V and J ends, which lost 7 bases and 5 bases, there was a span of 15 bases. This CDR3 spans 14 amino acids. Germline V gene sequence: CDR1 MNHEY, CDR2 SMNVEV (reference sequence). This CDR3 is CASKMAGEDQPQHF. DNA for the CDR3: TGTGCCAGCAAGATGGCAGGGGAAGATCAGCCCCAGCATTTT.

The chain has TRBV6-5 and TRBJ1-2, with 10 bases identical to TRBD1. V lost 2 bases to trimming and J lost 6 bases; unmatched junction nucleotides: 9. This CDR3 is 16 amino acids long. Germline loops: CDR1 MNHEY, CDR2 SVGAGI. As DNA, the CDR3 is TGTGCCAGCAGTTACGGGGACAGGGGAAGGAATAATGGCTACACCTTC. Residues: CASSYGDRGRNNGYTF.

The V and J genes are TRBV9 and TRBJ1-3; D gene unclear. The CDR3 consists of 14 residues. Germline V lookup: CDR1 SGDLS, CDR2 YYNGEE. The ends were cut back, 4 bases at V and 4 bases at J, with 12 bases in the middle. As DNA, the CDR3 is TGTGCCAGCAGCACTAGCCCAACCGGAAACACCATATATTTT. It translates to CASSTSPTGNTIYF. Full variable domain (rest looked up from reference TRBV9 and TRBJ1-3): DSGVTQTPKHLITATGQRVTLRCSPRSGDLSVYWYQQSLDQGLQFLIQYYNGEERAKGNILERFSAQQFPDLHSELNLSSLELGDSALYFCASSTSPTGNTIYFGEGSWLTVV.

The genes are TRBV6-5 and TRBJ1-1; no clear D gene. The CDR3 extends over 14 amino acids. Germline CDR1 is MNHEY and CDR2 is SVGAGI. The V end was cut by 5 bases, the J end by 1 base, with 11 bases between. The CDR3 DNA follows: TGTGCCAGCAGTCCCACCTGGGCGAACACTGAAGCTTTCTTT. Residues: CASSPTWANTEAFF.